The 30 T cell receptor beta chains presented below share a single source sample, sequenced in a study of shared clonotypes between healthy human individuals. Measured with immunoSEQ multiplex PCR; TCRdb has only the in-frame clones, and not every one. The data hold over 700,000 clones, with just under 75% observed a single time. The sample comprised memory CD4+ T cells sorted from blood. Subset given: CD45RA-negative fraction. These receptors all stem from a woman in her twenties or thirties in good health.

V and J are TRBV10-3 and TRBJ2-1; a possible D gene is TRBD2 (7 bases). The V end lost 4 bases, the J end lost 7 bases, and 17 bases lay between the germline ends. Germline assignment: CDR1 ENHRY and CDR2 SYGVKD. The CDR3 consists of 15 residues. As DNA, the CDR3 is TGTGCCATCAGTGGAGGGGGAGGGCCAAGGAATGAGCAGTTCTTC. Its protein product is CAISGGGGPRNEQFF.

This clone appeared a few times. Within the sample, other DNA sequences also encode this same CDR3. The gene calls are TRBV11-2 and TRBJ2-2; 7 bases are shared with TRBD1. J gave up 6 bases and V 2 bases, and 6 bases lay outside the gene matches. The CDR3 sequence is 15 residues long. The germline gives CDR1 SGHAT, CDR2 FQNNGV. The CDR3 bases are TGTGCCAGCAGCTTACGCGACAGGGTTCCCGGGGAGCTGTTTTTT. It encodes CASSLRDRVPGELFF.

The CDR3 DNA is TGTGCCAGTAGTCACCGGGAGGGCCTTCAAGAGACCCAGTACTTC. This codes for CASSHREGLQETQYF. The rearrangement uses TRBV19 and TRBJ2-5; 8 bases fit TRBD2. J gave up 2 bases and V 5 bases, and 7 bases lay outside the gene matches. This CDR3 is built from 15 residues. Germline CDR1 LNHDA, CDR2 SQIVND (reference sequence).

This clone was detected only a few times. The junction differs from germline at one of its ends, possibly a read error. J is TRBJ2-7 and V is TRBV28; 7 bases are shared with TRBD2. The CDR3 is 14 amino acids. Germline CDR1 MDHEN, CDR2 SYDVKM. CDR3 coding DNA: TGTGCCAGCAGTTCGACACAGGCGGGGACTACCCGGGACTTC. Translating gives CASSSTQAGTTRDF.

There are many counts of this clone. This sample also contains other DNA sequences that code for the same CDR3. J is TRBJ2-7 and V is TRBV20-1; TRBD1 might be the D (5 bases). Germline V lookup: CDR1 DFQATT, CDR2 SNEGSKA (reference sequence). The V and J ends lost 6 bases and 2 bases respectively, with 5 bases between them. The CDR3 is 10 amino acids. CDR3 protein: CSAGPYEQYF. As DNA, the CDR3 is TGCAGTGCGGGGCCCTACGAGCAGTACTTC.

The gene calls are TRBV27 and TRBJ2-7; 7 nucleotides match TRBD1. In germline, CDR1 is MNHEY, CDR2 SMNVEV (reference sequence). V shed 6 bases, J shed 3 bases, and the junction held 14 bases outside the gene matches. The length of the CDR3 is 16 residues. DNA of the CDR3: TGTGCCAGCAGCCGCTTTGGGGACAGACGGAACTACGAGCAGTACTTC. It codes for CASSRFGDRRNYEQYF.

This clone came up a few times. The chain's CDR3 is CASSSIGTGELFF. CDR3 sequence (DNA): TGTGCCAGCAGCTCAATTGGCACCGGGGAGCTGTTTTTT. The gene calls are TRBV7-3 and TRBJ2-2; D gene uncertain. V dropped 4 bases and J dropped 4 bases, with 7 bases sitting between them. The V gene's germline CDR1 is SGHTA and CDR2 FQGTGA. This CDR3 spans 13 amino acids. The variable domain in full, completed from reference TRBV7-3 and TRBJ2-2, reads GAGVSQTPSNKVTEKGKYVELRCDPISGHTALYWYRQSLGQGPEFLIYFQGTGAADDSGLPNDRFFAVRPEGSVSTLKIQRTERGDSAVYLCASSSIGTGELFFGEGSRLTVL.

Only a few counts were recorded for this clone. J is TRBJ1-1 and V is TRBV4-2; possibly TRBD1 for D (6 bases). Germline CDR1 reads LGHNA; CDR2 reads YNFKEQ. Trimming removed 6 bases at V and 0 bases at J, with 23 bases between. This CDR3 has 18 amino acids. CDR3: CASRGGRGDSSMNTEAFF. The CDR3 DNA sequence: TGTGCCAGCAGGGGGGGCCGCGGAGACAGCTCCATGAACACTGAAGCTTTCTTT.

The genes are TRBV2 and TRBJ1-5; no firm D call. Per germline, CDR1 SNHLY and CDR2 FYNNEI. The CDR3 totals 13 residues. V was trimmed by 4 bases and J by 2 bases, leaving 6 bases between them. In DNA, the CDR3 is TGTGCCAGCAGTGCAAGCCGCAATCAGCCCCAGCATTTT. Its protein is CASSASRNQPQHF.

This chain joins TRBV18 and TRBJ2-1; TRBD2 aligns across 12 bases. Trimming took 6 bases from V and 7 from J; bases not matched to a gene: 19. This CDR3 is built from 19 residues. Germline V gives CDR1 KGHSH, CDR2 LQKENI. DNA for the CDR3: TGTGCCAGCTCGCCCGGAGCTAGCGGGAGGGCCGGGGCAAGGAATGAGCAGTTCTTC. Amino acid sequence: CASSPGASGRAGARNEQFF.

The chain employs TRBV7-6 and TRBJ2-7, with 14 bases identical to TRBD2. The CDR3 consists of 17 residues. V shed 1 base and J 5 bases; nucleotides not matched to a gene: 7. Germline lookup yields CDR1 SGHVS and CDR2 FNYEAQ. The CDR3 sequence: CASSLGGTSGRVDEQYF. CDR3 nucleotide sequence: TGTGCCAGCAGCTTAGGAGGGACTAGCGGGAGAGTGGACGAGCAGTACTTC.

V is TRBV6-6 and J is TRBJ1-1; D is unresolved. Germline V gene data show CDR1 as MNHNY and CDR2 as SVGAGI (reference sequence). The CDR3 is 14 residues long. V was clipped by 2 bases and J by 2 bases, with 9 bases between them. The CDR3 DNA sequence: TGTGCCAGCAGTTACCGGGCTAGAAACACTGAAGCTTTCTTT. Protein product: CASSYRARNTEAFF.

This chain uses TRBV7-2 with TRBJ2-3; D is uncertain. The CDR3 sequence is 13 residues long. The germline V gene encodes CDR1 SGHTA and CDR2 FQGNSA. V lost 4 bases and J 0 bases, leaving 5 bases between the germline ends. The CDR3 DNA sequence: TGTGCCAGCAGCTCATTTAGCACAGATACGCAGTATTTT. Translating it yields CASSSFSTDTQYF.

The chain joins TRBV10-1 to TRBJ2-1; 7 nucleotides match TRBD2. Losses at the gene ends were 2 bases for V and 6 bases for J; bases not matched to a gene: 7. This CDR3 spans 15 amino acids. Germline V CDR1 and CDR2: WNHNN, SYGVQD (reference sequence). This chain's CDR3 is CASSEASGGGNEQFF. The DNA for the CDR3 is TGCGCCAGCAGTGAGGCTAGCGGTGGGGGCAATGAGCAGTTCTTC.

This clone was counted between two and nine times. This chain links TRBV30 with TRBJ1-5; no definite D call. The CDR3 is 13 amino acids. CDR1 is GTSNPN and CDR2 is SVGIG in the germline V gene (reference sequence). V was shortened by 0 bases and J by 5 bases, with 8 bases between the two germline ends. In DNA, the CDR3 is TGTGCCTGGAGTGTATTCCCCGATCAGCCCCAGCATTTT. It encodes CAWSVFPDQPQHF.

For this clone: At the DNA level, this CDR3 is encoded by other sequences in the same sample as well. Here the CDR3 DNA reads TGTGCCAGCAGCCGGACCCAAGAGACCCAGTACTTC. Translating gives CASSRTQETQYF. V usage is TRBV11-2 and J usage is TRBJ2-5; D ambiguous. From germline, CDR1 is SGHAT and CDR2 FQNNGV. CDR3 length: 12 residues. Trimming took 5 bases from V and 1 from J, leaving 5 bases between them.

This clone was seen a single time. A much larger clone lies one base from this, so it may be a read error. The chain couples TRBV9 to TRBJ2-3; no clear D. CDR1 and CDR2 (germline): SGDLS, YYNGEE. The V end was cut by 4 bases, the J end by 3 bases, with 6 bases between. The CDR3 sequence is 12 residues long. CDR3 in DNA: TGTGCCAGCAGCTCCGCGACAGATACGCAGTATTTT. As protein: CASSSATDTQYF.

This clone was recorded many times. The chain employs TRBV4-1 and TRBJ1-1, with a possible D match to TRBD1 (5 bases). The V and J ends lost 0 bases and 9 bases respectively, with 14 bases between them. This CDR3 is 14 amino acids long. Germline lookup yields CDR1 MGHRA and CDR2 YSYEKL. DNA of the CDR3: TGCGCCAGCAGCCAAGACCGGGACGGCTCTAAAGCTTTCTTT. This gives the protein CASSQDRDGSKAFF.

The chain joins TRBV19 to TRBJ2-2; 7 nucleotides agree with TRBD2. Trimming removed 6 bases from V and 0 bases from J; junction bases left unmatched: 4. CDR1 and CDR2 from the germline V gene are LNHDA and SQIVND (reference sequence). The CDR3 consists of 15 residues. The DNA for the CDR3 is TGTGCCAGTAGCCCGGGAGGAACGAACACCGGGGAGCTGTTTTTT. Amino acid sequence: CASSPGGTNTGELFF.

The CDR3 region has the DNA TGTGCCACCAGCAAGGGACAGGACTCCTACGAGCAGTACTTC. It translates to CATSKGQDSYEQYF. The chain employs TRBV15 and TRBJ2-7; 8 bases fit TRBD1. Germline lookup yields CDR1 LNHNV and CDR2 YYDKDF (reference sequence). V was clipped by 4 bases and J by 0 bases; unmatched bases: 2. The CDR3 has 14 residues.

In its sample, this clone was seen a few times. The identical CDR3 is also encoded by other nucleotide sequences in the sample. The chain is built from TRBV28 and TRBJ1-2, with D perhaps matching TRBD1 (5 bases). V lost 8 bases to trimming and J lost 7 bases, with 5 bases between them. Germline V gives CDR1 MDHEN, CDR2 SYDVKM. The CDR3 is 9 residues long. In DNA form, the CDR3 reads TGTGCCAGCGGGGGTGGCTACACCTTC. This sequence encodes CASGGGYTF.

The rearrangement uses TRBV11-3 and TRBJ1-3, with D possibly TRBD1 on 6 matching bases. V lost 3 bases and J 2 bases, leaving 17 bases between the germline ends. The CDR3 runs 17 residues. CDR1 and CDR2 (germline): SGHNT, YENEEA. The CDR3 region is CASSLISGGGPGNTIYF. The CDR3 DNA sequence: TGTGCCAGCAGCTTGATTAGCGGCGGGGGGCCTGGAAACACCATATATTTT.

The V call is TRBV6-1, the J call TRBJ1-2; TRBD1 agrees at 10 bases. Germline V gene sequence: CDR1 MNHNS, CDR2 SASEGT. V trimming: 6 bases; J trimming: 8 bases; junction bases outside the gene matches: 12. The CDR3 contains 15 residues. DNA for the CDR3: TGTGCCAGCAGCGTCCCCCAAGACAGGGGGCGAGGCTACACCTTC. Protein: CASSVPQDRGRGYTF.

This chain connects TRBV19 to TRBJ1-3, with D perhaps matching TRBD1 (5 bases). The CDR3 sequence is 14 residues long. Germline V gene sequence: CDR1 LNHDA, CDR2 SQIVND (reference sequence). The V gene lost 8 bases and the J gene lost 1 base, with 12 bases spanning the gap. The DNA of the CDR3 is TGTGCCAGTTCACAGGCCCCTTCTGGAAACACCATATATTTT. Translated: CASSQAPSGNTIYF.

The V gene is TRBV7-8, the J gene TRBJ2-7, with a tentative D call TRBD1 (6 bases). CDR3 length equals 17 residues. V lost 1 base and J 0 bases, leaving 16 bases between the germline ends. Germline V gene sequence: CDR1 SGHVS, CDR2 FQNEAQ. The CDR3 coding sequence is TGTGCCAGCAGCTTAGTGGTCGGGACATTTTCCTCCTACGAGCAGTACTTC. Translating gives CASSLVVGTFSSYEQYF.

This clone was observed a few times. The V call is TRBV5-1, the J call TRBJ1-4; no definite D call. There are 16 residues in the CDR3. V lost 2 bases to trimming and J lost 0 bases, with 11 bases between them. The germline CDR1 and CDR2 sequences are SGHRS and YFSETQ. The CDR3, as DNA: TGCGCCAGCAGCTTCGGCAGCCTTGCAACTAATGAAAAACTGTTTTTT. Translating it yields CASSFGSLATNEKLFF. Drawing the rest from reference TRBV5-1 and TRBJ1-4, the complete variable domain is KAGVTQTPRYLIKTRGQQVTLSCSPISGHRSVSWYQQTPGQGLQFLFEYFSETQRNKGNFPGRFSGRQFSNSRSEMNVSTLELGDSALYLCASSFGSLATNEKLFFGSGTQLSVL.

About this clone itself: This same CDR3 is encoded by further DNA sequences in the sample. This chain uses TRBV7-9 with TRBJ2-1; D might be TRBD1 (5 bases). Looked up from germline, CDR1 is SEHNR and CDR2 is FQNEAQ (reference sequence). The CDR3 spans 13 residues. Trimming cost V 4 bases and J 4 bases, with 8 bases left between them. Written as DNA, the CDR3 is TGTGCCAGCAGCTCGCAGGGTTACAATGAGCAGTTCTTC. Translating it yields CASSSQGYNEQFF.

CDR3 coding DNA: TGTGCCAGCAGCCTACAGGGGGCGAGTGGGACCCAGTACTTC. The encoded protein is CASSLQGASGTQYF. The chain uses TRBV7-3 and TRBJ2-5; TRBD1 agrees at 9 bases. CDR3 length: 14 amino acids. Germline loops: CDR1 SGHTA, CDR2 FQGTGA. J was trimmed by 7 bases and V by 5 bases; bases with no gene match: 8. Supplemented by reference TRBV7-3 and TRBJ2-5, the full variable domain reads GAGVSQTPSNKVTEKGKYVELRCDPISGHTALYWYRQSLGQGPEFLIYFQGTGAADDSGLPNDRFFAVRPEGSVSTLKIQRTERGDSAVYLCASSLQGASGTQYFGPGTRLLVL.

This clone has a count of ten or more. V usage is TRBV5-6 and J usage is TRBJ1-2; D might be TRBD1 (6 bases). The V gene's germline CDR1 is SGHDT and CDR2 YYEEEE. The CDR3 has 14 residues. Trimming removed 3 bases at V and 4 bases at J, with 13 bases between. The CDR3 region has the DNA TGTGCCAGCAGCTCCCGGACAGAGTCCTATGGCTACACCTTC. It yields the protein CASSSRTESYGYTF.

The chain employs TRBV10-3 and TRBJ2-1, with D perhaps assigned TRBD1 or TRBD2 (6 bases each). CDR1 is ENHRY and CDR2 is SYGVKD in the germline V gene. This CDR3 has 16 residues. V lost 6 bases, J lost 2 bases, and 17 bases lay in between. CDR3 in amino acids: CAIRGGTLGPYNEQFF. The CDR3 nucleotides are TGTGCCATCAGGGGCGGGACACTGGGCCCCTACAATGAGCAGTTCTTC.